This record concerns one T cell receptor (beta chain) sequence. The antigen it recognizes is unknown. Qualities for individual bases were not recorded, and no much larger clone is one base off. These data originate in a study of CD8+ T cells in alopecia areata (dated by TCRdb to 2017 to 2018). Notes on the research overall: Treated patients were enrolled in an open-label pilot trial of oral tofacitinib at 5 to 10 mg twice daily for moderate-to-severe alopecia areata. Tofacitinib was administered for 6 to 18 months, and 6 months of follow-up off drug were then conducted to assess delayed response and recurrence. The study used high-throughput TCRbeta sequencing to examine T cell clonal expansion in alopecia areata, in both the C3H/HeJ mouse model and human patients. Human TCRbeta sequencing covered scalp tissue and sorted CD4+ and CD8+ peripheral blood T cells from patchy and totalis/universalis alopecia areata patients and healthy controls. Biopsies were taken from tofacitinib-treated patients at baseline and at 4 and 24 weeks of treatment, and a later scalp biopsy was taken in several of the tofacitinib-treated patients. Scalp clonality was compared across normal scalp (n=4), patchy alopecia areata scalp (n=8), and alopecia totalis/universalis scalp (n=8). RNA was extracted with the PAXgene miRNA kit for fixed scalp, the miRNeasy kit for PBMCs, and the RNeasy kit for mouse skin. Amplification of TCRbeta CDR3 regions was done by immunoSEQ multiplex PCR using 35 Vbeta forward primers and 13 Jbeta reverse primers. Study-wide conclusions, independent of this receptor: Shared TCR sequences between patients were less evident than in mice, which may be partly attributable to HLA diversity in the patient population. Compared with normal scalp, lesional scalp, particularly in alopecia totalis/universalis, had higher clonality and more expanded CD8+ clones, which suggests antigenic drive. Unlike mouse skin, which is dominated by gammadelta T cells, normal human skin has resident alphabeta T cells that are also sequenced, and this complicates analysis of the scalp TCR repertoire.

The library relied on the immunoSEQ multiplex PCR assay. RNA was extracted from all samples and reverse transcribed into cDNA as template for TCR sequencing. First-strand cDNA was synthesized using SuperScript III with a 2:1 mix of oligo-dT and random hexamers. A synthetic immune receptor repertoire was used to assess amplification bias, and residual bias was removed computationally. The study's processing was this. After raw reads were preprocessed to remove errors, the CDR3 was defined following IMGT conventions as running from the conserved cysteine to phenylalanine. To get clonality, Shannon entropy was normalized by log2 of the number of productive unique TCRs and the result was subtracted from 1. Whether scalp clones were CD4 or CD8 was inferred by matching scalp TCRbeta sequences against CD4 and CD8 repertoires sorted from blood. The source is immuneACCESS, and TCRdb retained only in-frame sequences with V and J called. Part of the clones is not carried over; for the studies checked, unresolved V genes explain less than half of this, and the remainder is unexplained. V, J and clone size were drawn from that table, and D and trimming were deduced from the DNA. Within this sample are around 120,000 clones, with roughly two fifths of them counted one time only. Clones ranked in the top ten supply roughly 3.3% of the sample.

From alopecia areata patients, peripheral blood was collected along with lesional scalp punch biopsies. After PBMCs were isolated by density centrifugation and stained for CD3, CD4 and CD8, a FACSAria was used to sort CD4+ and CD8+ T cells. Sequenced: CD4+ T cells sorted from blood. The receptor comes from a human donor with alopecia areata.

The DNA sequence is as follows: TGCGCCAGCAGCCAAGGCCCCCTCACCTCCTATGGCTACACCTTC. It encodes CASSQGPLTSYGYTF. The chain is encoded by TRBV4-3 joined to TRBJ1-2, with the D gene not confidently named. Trimming at the junction amounts to 1 base on V and 4 bases on J, and the germline ends lie 13 bases apart. CDR1 and CDR2, looked up from the germline V gene, are LGHNA and YSLEER. The CDR3 has 15 amino acids, counting the end cysteine and phenylalanine. The entry retains the CDR3 DNA only, 45 bases that are in frame from base 1.